Sequencing of this TCR beta chain was carried out in a study of T cell responses to AZD1222 COVID-19 vaccine. Findings and limits, study-wide: Repertoires were obtained only post-peak T cell response. Two AZD1222 administrations were followed by greater Spike-specific TCR breadth and depth.

Profiling relied on immunoSEQ multiplex PCR, and the TCRdb table lists in-frame clones only, not all of them. The sample lists roughly 120,000 clones, 88% occurring once. To note about this clone: Antigen: not known.

V shed 1 base and J shed 1 base, with 11 bases lying between them. Germline lookup yields CDR1 LGHNA and CDR2 YSLEER. This CDR3 has 15 amino acids. The TCR originated in an adult who received the AZD1222 COVID-19 vaccine. The chain has TRBV4-3 and TRBJ2-7, with a tentative D call TRBD1 (5 bases). Sequencing used peripheral blood, obtained 28 days after the second AZD1222 dose. For the CDR3, the DNA is TGCGCCAGCAGCCAAGCCGCTCAGGGATCCTACGAGCAGTACTTC. Residues: CASSQAAQGSYEQYF.